This is a list of T cell receptor beta chains from one sample in a study of cytomegalovirus exposure and HLA in healthy donors. The table came from immunoSEQ multiplex PCR; TCRdb's copy has only in-frame clones and leaves some out. Found here are 110,000 or so clones, around 95% of them singletons; the top ten hold 0.65% to 0.7%. Sequencing input: PBMCs. These receptors came from a woman aged 18-35 years in good health and CMV-seronegative. CDR3s include the opening cysteine and the closing phenylalanine or tryptophan. Fields, in order: J gene, D gene, clone size, V gene, CDR3 protein, CDR3 DNA. The D gene is left open where the match is weak. Not all rows give a size; the values are once, few, many and, for expanded clones, a class.

TRBJ1-6,-,-,TRBV6-5,CASSYGGLHNSPLHF,TGTGCCAGCAGTTACGGAGGACTTCATAATTCACCCCTCCACTTT
TRBJ1-6,-,-,TRBV6-5,CASTTVSNSPLHF,TGTGCCAGCACCACGGTTTCAAATTCACCCCTCCACTTT
TRBJ2-3,TRBD1,-,TRBV5-1,CASSAKAGDRVGTQYF,TGCGCCAGCAGCGCTAAGGCAGGGGACAGGGTGGGTACGCAGTATTTT
TRBJ1-2,-,-,TRBV14,CASRDPSVSGYTF,TGTGCCAGCAGGGACCCTAGCGTGTCTGGCTACACCTTC
TRBJ1-2,TRBD1,-,TRBV15,CATSGTGKANYGYTF,TGTGCCACCAGCGGGACAGGGAAAGCTAACTATGGCTACACCTTC
TRBJ2-7,TRBD1,-,TRBV7-2,CASSFSGTDPLEQYF,TGTGCCAGCAGCTTCTCCGGGACAGACCCTCTCGAGCAGTACTTC
TRBJ1-6,-,-,TRBV13,CASSFFGWPGSNNSPLHF,TGTGCCAGCAGCTTTTTTGGGTGGCCGGGGTCCAATAATTCACCCCTCCACTTT
TRBJ2-5,TRBD2,-,TRBV11-2,CASSLDRAGGTQYF,TGTGCCAGCAGCTTAGATCGCGCGGGAGGGACCCAGTACTTC
TRBJ1-2,-,-,TRBV28,CASRPTTGFGYTF,TGTGCCAGCAGGCCAACTACAGGTTTCGGCTACACCTTC
TRBJ1-5,-,-,TRBV4-1,CASSQGTLREPYSNQPQHF,TGCGCCAGCAGCCAGGGGACTCTAAGGGAGCCCTATAGCAATCAGCCCCAGCATTTT
TRBJ2-7,TRBD2,-,TRBV18,CASSPPASGGYEQYF,TGTGCCAGCTCACCACCGGCTAGCGGGGGGTACGAGCAGTACTTC
TRBJ1-6,-,-,TRBV27,CASTEFPRSSNSPLHF,TGTGCCAGCACCGAATTCCCCCGGTCGTCGAATTCACCCCTCCACTTT
TRBJ1-1,-,-,TRBV4-1,CASSANQQGNTEAFF,TGCGCCAGCAGCGCAAATCAACAGGGAAACACTGAAGCTTTCTTT
TRBJ2-2,-,-,TRBV19,CASSILTNTGELFF,TGTGCCAGTAGTATACTAACGAACACCGGGGAGCTGTTTTTT
TRBJ2-2,-,-,TRBV5-6,CASSPAGESGELFF,TGTGCCAGCAGCCCAGCAGGGGAGAGTGGGGAGCTGTTTTTT
TRBJ1-1,-,once,TRBV19,CASSARGLNTEAFF,TGTGCCAGTAGTGCCAGGGGCCTGAACACTGAAGCTTTCTTT
TRBJ2-7,TRBD2,-,TRBV7-9,CASSLVLAGGHEQYF,TGTGCCAGCAGCTTAGTTCTAGCGGGGGGGCACGAGCAGTACTTC
TRBJ1-2,-,-,TRBV29-1,CSVDDRGSTHGYTF,TGCAGCGTAGACGACAGAGGCTCCACTCATGGCTACACCTTC
TRBJ1-1,-,-,TRBV7-2,CASSLVPGGTEAFF,TGTGCCAGCAGCTTAGTTCCGGGTGGCACTGAAGCTTTCTTT
TRBJ1-1,-,-,TRBV4-1,CASSQGGGMTTEAFF,TGCGCCAGCAGCCAAGGGGGAGGGATGACCACTGAAGCTTTCTTT
TRBJ2-2,-,-,TRBV2,CASTVRLRANTGELFF,TGTGCCAGCACGGTTCGGTTACGCGCGAACACCGGGGAGCTGTTTTTT
TRBJ1-5,TRBD1,-,TRBV19,CASRSDRSSNQPQHF,TGTGCCAGTAGGTCGGACAGGAGCAGCAATCAGCCCCAGCATTTT
TRBJ2-3,-,once,TRBV9,CASSSYYTDTQYF,TGTGCCAGCAGCTCCTACTACACAGATACGCAGTATTTT
TRBJ1-1,TRBD1,-,TRBV27,CASRPGQGARDTEAFF,TGTGCCAGCAGACCGGGACAGGGGGCGCGGGACACTGAAGCTTTCTTT
TRBJ1-5,-,-,TRBV19,CASSIQNNQPQHF,TGTGCCAGTAGTATCCAGAACAATCAGCCCCAGCATTTT
TRBJ2-2,-,-,TRBV20-1,CSALNTGELFF,TGCAGTGCCCTTAACACCGGGGAGCTGTTTTTT
TRBJ2-1,-,-,TRBV4-1,CASSKRGTYNEQFF,TGCGCCAGCAGTAAAAGGGGAACCTACAATGAGCAGTTCTTC
TRBJ2-1,TRBD1,-,TRBV7-8,CASSLAGRNRGMNEQFF,TGTGCCAGCAGCTTAGCCGGTCGTAACAGGGGGATGAATGAGCAGTTCTTC
TRBJ1-1,TRBD1,-,TRBV19,CASRGQAPNTEAFF,TGTGCCAGTAGGGGACAGGCACCAAACACTGAAGCTTTCTTT
TRBJ2-7,TRBD1,-,TRBV18,CASSPLGQGDEQYF,TGTGCCAGCTCACCACTGGGACAGGGGGACGAGCAGTACTTC
TRBJ2-2,-,-,TRBV2,CASSDRLAVTGELFF,TGTGCCAGCAGTGACAGGCTAGCCGTCACCGGGGAGCTGTTTTTT
TRBJ2-5,TRBD1,-,TRBV27,CASSLWTGETQYF,TGTGCCAGCAGTCTCTGGACAGGGGAGACCCAGTACTTC
TRBJ2-2,TRBD1,-,TRBV4-1,CASSLGQSAELFF,TGCGCCAGCAGCCTGGGACAGTCGGCGGAGCTGTTTTTT
TRBJ2-3,TRBD2,-,TRBV5-1,CASSSGSNLAGGTDTQYF,TGCGCCAGCAGCTCCGGATCGAACTTAGCGGGGGGCACAGATACGCAGTATTTT
TRBJ2-7,-,once,TRBV7-2,CASSPGTYPRPIYEQYF,TGTGCCAGCAGCCCCGGGACTTATCCACGTCCAATCTACGAGCAGTACTTC
TRBJ2-3,TRBD2,-,TRBV29-1,CSVVAGTTRFLNTQYF,TGCAGCGTAGTGGCCGGGACTACACGATTCTTGAATACGCAGTATTTT
TRBJ1-5,TRBD1,-,TRBV7-9,CASSLGGTGAYSNQPQHF,TGTGCCAGCAGCTTGGGGGGGACAGGGGCGTATAGCAATCAGCCCCAGCATTTT
TRBJ1-1,TRBD1,-,TRBV28,CASSLLQGGLPEAFF,TGTGCCAGCAGTTTATTACAGGGGGGGTTACCTGAAGCTTTCTTT
TRBJ2-1,TRBD2,-,TRBV7-3,CASSWTSGGAYEQFF,TGTGCCAGCAGTTGGACTAGCGGGGGGGCATATGAGCAGTTCTTC
TRBJ2-7,TRBD2,-,TRBV6-5,CASSYPSGGKEQYF,TGTGCCAGCAGTTACCCGAGCGGGGGGAAAGAGCAGTACTTC
TRBJ1-5,-,-,TRBV4-3,CASSQLGGQPQHF,TGCGCCAGCAGCCAATTAGGCGGTCAGCCCCAGCATTTT
TRBJ2-3,-,-,TRBV4-3,CASSRGGRPGVADTQYF,TGCGCCAGCAGCCGGGGGGGCCGACCCGGAGTAGCAGATACGCAGTATTTT
TRBJ2-1,-,-,TRBV14,CASSQGLRGNNEQFF,TGTGCCAGCAGCCAAGGACTTCGGGGGAACAATGAGCAGTTCTTC
TRBJ1-6,-,-,TRBV27,CASSLIPASSYNSPLHF,TGTGCCAGCAGTTTAATACCAGCGAGCTCCTATAATTCACCCCTCCACTTT
TRBJ1-1,-,-,TRBV5-5,CASSLYITGTMNTEAFF,TGTGCCAGCAGCTTGTACATCACAGGTACAATGAACACTGAAGCTTTCTTT
TRBJ2-2,TRBD1,-,TRBV11-3,CASSSDDRGTGELFF,TGTGCCAGCAGCTCAGACGACAGGGGGACCGGGGAGCTGTTTTTT
TRBJ2-7,-,-,TRBV15,CATSRDLARSYEQYF,TGTGCCACCAGCAGAGATCTGGCCAGATCCTACGAGCAGTACTTC
TRBJ2-7,TRBD1,-,TRBV27,CASSLGTDHEQYF,TGTGCCAGCAGTTTGGGGACAGATCACGAGCAGTACTTC